This T cell receptor beta chain was sequenced for a study of radiotherapy plus CTLA-4 blockade in lung cancer. On this clone: Its antigen is as yet unknown.

Using immunoSEQ multiplex PCR, the repertoire was profiled, and TCRdb retains in-frame clones only, with some absent. The sample has 120,000 or so clones; roughly 74% are singletons. Study-wide results and limits: Tumor-derived TCR clones expanded in blood after radiotherapy plus ipilimumab. The best prediction of response reportedly came from early blood T cell clone dynamics, with interferon-beta.

CDR1 is SNHLY, CDR2 FYNNEI, per germline. The CDR3 loop spans 13 amino acids. V was pared by 3 bases and J by 0 bases, with 6 bases between. V gene TRBV2 combines with J gene TRBJ2-7; D remains unclear. The material was peripheral blood, obtained from a patient treated with radiotherapy plus ipilimumab. This sequence was found in a human donor with non-small cell lung cancer who had a partial response to radiotherapy plus ipilimumab. The CDR3, as DNA: TGTGCCAGCAGTGATGACTTCTCCTACGAGCAGTACGTC. Its protein product is CASSDDFSYEQYV.